This TCR beta chain was sequenced for a study of blood T cell repertoires in COVID-19. The V gene's germline CDR1 is KGHDR and CDR2 SFDVKD. This CDR3 has 13 residues. V was pared by 10 bases and J by 1 base, with 6 bases of the junction left unmatched. Original analysis: Cell counts per sample came from amplifying reference gene primers. Data came from immunoSEQ multiplex PCR; TCRdb stores just in-frame clones and leaves some out. The D gene and trimming were derived from the DNA, and the V and J assignments and clone size from that table. The table includes about 210,000 clones, about 83% detected once.

The specimen sequenced was peripheral blood. The clonotype was recovered from a woman between 45 and 65 years old with acute or convalescent COVID-19. The chain carries TRBV24-1 and TRBJ2-7, with TRBD1 matching 7 bases. The CDR3 protein is CATRDSASYEQYF. The CDR3 nucleotides read TGTGCCACGAGGGACAGTGCTTCCTACGAGCAGTACTTC.